The rows below give T cell receptor beta chains drawn from one sample of a study of radiotherapy plus CTLA-4 blockade in lung cancer. Libraries were prepared by immunoSEQ multiplex PCR; TCRdb keeps only in-frame clonotypes and omits some of them. The top ten clones hold around 5.1% of a sample with about 31,000 clones, 60% to 80% of them seen once. Sequencing was performed on peripheral blood, taken from a patient treated with radiotherapy plus ipilimumab. The receptors were gathered from a human donor with non-small cell lung cancer whose response to radiotherapy plus ipilimumab could not be evaluated. CDR3s include the opening cysteine and the closing phenylalanine or tryptophan. A D gene is named only where the DNA matches it firmly. The size of a clone is reported for some rows only, either as once, few or many, or as a class for expanded clones.

size,D,J,length,V,CDR3,DNA
-,-,TRBJ2-5,13,TRBV5-1,CASSPGTRETQYF,TGCGCCAGCAGCCCCGGGACTCGAGAGACCCAGTACTTC
once,-,TRBJ2-7,12,TRBV6-1,CASSSPNYEQYF,TGTGCCAGCAGTTCTCCTAACTACGAGCAGTACTTC
-,TRBD1,TRBJ2-3,14,TRBV28,CTSSRQGPTDTQYF,TGTACCAGCAGTAGACAGGGGCCCACAGATACGCAGTATTTT
-,-,TRBJ1-5,14,TRBV18,CASSMNGGNEPQHF,TGTGCCAGCTCAATGAATGGGGGGAACGAGCCCCAGCATTTT
-,TRBD2,TRBJ2-7,15,TRBV5-8,CASSLGLAGKYEQYF,TGTGCCAGCAGCCTGGGACTAGCGGGAAAGTACGAGCAGTACTTC
-,TRBD2,TRBJ2-7,15,TRBV27,CASSSGGTSGREQYF,TGTGCCAGCAGTTCGGGGGGGACTAGCGGGAGAGAGCAGTACTTC
-,-,TRBJ2-2,15,TRBV4-1,CASSQGRASTGELFF,TGCGCCAGCAGCCAGGGCAGGGCTTCCACCGGGGAGCTGTTTTTT
-,-,TRBJ2-7,13,TRBV11-3,CASSLDRTYEQYF,TGTGCCAGCAGCTTGGACAGAACCTACGAGCAGTACTTC
-,TRBD1,TRBJ2-7,13,TRBV25-1,CASGGQGTYEQYF,TGTGCCAGCGGGGGACAGGGGACCTACGAGCAGTACTTC
-,-,TRBJ1-1,13,TRBV6-5,CASSEALYTEAFF,TGTGCCAGCAGTGAAGCGCTTTACACTGAAGCTTTCTTT
-,-,TRBJ2-6,15,TRBV19,CASSIQFSGANVLTF,TGTGCCAGTAGTATCCAGTTCTCTGGGGCCAACGTCCTGACTTTC
-,-,TRBJ2-5,13,TRBV7-8,CASSLSEGGTQYF,TGTGCCAGCAGCTTGTCGGAAGGGGGGACCCAGTACTTC
few,-,TRBJ2-2,15,TRBV6-5,CASSYQPTSAGELFF,TGTGCCAGCAGTTACCAACCCACCAGTGCCGGGGAGCTGTTTTTT